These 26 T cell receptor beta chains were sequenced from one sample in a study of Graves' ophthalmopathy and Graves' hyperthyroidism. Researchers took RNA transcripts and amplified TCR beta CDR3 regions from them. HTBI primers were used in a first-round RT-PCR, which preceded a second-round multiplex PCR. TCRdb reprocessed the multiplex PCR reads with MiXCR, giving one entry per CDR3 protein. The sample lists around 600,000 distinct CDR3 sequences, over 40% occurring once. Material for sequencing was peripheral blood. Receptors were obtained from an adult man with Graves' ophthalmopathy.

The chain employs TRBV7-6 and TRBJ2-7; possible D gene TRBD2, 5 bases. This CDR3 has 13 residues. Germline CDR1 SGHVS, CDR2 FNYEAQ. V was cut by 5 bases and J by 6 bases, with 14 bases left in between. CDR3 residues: CASSPGMGSEQYF. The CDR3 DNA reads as TGTGCCAGCAGCCCCGGGATGGGGAGCGAGCAGTACTTC.

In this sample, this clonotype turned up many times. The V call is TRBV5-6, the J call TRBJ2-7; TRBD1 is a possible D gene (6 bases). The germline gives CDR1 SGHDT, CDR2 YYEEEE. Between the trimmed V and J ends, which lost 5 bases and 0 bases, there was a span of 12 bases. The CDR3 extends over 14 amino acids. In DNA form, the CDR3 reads TGTGCCAGCAGTCCGGGACATAGCTCCTACGAGCAGTACTTC. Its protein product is CASSPGHSSYEQYF.

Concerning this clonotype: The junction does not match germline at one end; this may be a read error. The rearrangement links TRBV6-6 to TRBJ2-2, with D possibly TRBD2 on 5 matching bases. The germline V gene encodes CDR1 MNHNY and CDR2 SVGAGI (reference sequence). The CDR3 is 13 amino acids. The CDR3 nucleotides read TGTGCCAGCAGTTACTGGCAGCCCGGGGAGCTGCTTTTT. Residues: CASSYWQPGELLF.

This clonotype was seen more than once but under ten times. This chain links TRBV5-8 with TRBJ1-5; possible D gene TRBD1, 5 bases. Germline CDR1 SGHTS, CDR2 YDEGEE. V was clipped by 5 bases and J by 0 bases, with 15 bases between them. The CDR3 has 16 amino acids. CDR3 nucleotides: TGTGCCAGCAGGGCTGGACACGGCTATAGCAATCAGCCCCAGCATTTT. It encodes CASRAGHGYSNQPQHF. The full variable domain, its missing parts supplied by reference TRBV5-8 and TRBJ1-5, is EAGVTQSPTHLIKTRGQQATLRCSPISGHTSVYWYQQALGLGLQFLLWYDEGEERNRGNFPPRFSGRQFPNYSSELNVNALELEDSALYLCASRAGHGYSNQPQHFGDGTRLSIL.

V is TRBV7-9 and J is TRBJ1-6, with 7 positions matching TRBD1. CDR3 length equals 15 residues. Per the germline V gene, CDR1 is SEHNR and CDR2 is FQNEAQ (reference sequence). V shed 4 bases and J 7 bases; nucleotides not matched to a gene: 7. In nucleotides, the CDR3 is TGTGCCAGCAGCTCACGAGCACAGGGGAATTCACCCCTCCACTTT. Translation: CASSSRAQGNSPLHF. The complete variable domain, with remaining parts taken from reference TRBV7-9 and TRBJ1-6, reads DTGVSQNPRHKITKRGQNVTFRCDPISEHNRLYWYRQTLGQGPEFLTYFQNEAQLEKSRLLSDRFSAERPKGSFSTLEIQRTEQGDSAMYLCASSSRAQGNSPLHFGNGTRLTVT.

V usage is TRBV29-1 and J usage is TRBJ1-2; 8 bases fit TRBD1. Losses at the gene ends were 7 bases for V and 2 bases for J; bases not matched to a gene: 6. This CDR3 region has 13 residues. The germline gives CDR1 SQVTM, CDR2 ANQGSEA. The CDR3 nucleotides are TGCAGCGCCGTGACAGGGGCAAACTATGGCTACACCTTC. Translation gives CSAVTGANYGYTF. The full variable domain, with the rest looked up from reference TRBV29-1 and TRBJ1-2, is SAVISQKPSRDICQRGTSLTIQCQVDSQVTMMFWYRQQPGQSLTLIATANQGSEATYESGFVIDKFPISRPNLTFSTLTVSNMSPEDSSIYLCSAVTGANYGYTFGSGTRLTVV.

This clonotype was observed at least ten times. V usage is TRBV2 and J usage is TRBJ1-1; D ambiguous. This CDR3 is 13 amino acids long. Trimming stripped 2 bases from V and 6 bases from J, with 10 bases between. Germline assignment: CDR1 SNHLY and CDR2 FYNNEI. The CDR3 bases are TGTGCCAGCAGTGAAAATTCGGGAGCTGAAGCTTTCTTT. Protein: CASSENSGAEAFF.

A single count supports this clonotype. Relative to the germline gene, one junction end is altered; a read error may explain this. The DNA for the CDR3 is TGTGCCAGCAGTTCCCGGGTGAACGTCCTGACTTTC. This gives the protein CASSSRVNVLTF. The rearrangement links TRBV10-3 to TRBJ2-6; no definite D call. The germline V gene has CDR1 ENHRY and CDR2 SYGVKD. This CDR3 has 12 residues.

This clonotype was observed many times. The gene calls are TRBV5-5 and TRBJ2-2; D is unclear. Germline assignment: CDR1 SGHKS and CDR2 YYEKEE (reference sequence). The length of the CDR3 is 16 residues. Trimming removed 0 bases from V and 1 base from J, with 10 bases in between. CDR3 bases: TGTGCCAGCAGCTTGGGAACCCCTCAGAACACCGGGGAGCTGTTTTTT. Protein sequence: CASSLGTPQNTGELFF.

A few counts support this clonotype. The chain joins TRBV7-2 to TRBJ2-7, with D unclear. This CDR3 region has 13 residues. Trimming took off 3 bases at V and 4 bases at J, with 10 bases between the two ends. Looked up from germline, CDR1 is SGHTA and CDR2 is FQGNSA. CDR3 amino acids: CASSLATEYEQYF. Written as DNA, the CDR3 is TGTGCCAGCAGCTTGGCCACGGAATACGAGCAGTACTTC.

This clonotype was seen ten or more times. CDR3: CAIPTEPRSGANVLTF. The CDR3 DNA reads TGTGCCATTCCGACAGAACCTAGATCTGGGGCCAACGTCCTGACTTTC. The rearrangement joins TRBV10-3 to TRBJ2-6, with a tentative D call TRBD1 (5 bases). V lost 9 bases and J lost 1, with 16 bases in between. There are 16 residues in the CDR3. CDR1 ENHRY and CDR2 SYGVKD come from the germline V gene.

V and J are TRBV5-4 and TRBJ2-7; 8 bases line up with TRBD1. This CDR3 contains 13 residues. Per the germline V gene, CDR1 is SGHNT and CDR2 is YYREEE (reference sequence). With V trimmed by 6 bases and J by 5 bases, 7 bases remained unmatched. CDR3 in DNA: TGTGCCAGCAAGTCCGGACAGGGTAACGAGCAGTACTTC. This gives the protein CASKSGQGNEQYF.

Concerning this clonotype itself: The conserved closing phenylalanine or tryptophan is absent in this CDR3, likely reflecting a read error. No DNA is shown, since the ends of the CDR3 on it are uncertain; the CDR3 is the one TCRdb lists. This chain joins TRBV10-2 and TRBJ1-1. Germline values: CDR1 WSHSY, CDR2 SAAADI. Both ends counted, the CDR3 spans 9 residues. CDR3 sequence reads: CASSDGVGE.

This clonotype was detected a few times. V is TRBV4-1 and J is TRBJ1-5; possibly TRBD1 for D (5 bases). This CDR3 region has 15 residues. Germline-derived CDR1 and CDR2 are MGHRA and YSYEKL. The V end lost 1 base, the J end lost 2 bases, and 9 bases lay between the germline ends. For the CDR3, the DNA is TGCGCCAGCAGCCAAGGTCCGGGGGGCAATCAGCCCCAGCATTTT. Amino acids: CASSQGPGGNQPQHF.

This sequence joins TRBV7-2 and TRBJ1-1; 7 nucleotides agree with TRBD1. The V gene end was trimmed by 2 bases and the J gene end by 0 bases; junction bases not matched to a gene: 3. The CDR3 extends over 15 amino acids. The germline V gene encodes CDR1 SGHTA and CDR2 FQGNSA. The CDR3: CASSLIQGVNTEAFF. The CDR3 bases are TGTGCCAGCAGCTTAATCCAGGGGGTGAACACTGAAGCTTTCTTT.

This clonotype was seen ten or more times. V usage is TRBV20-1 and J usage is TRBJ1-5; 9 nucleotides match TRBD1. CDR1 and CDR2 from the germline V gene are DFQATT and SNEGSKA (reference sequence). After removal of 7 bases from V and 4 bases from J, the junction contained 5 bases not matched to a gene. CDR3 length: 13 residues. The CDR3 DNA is TGCAGTGGAACGGACAGGGGAAATCAGCCCCAGCATTTT. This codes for CSGTDRGNQPQHF.

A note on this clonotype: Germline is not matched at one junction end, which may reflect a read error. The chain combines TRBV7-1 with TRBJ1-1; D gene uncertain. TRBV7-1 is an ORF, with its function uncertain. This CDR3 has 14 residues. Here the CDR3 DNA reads TGTGCCAGCCGCTCCCCGTTGCCTGGCACTGAAGCTTTCTTT. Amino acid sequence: CASRSPLPGTEAFF.

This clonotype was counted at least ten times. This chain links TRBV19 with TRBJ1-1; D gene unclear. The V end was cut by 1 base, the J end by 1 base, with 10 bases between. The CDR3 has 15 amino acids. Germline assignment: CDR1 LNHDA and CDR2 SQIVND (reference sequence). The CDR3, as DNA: TGTGCCAGTAGTATAGCCCGTGACCCGAACACTGAAGCTTTCTTT. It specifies CASSIARDPNTEAFF.

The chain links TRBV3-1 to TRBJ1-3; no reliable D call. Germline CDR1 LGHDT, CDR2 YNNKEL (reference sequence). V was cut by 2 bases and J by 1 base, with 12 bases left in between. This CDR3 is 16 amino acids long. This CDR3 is CASSQPLWESGNTIYF. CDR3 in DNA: TGTGCCAGCAGCCAACCCCTATGGGAGTCTGGAAACACCATATATTTT.

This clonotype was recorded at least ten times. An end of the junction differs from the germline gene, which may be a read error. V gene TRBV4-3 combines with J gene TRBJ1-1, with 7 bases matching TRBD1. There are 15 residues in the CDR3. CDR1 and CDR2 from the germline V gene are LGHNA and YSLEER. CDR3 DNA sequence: TGCGCCAGCAGCCGCCGGGGACAGCTGAACACTGAGGCTTTCTTT. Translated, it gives CASSRRGQLNTEAFF.

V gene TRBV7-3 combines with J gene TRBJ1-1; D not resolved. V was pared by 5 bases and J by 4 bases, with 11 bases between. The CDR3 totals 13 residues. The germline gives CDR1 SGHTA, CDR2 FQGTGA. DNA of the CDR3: TGTGCCAGCAGCACCCCCTCGAGCACTGAAGCTTTCTTT. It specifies CASSTPSSTEAFF.

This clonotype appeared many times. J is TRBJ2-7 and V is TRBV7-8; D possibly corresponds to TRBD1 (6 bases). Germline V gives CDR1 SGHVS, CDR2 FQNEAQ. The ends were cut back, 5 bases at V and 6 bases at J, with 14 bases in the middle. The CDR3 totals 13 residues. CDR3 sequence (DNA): TGTGCCAGCAGCCGCGGACAGATGGGCGAGCAGTACTTC. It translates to CASSRGQMGEQYF.

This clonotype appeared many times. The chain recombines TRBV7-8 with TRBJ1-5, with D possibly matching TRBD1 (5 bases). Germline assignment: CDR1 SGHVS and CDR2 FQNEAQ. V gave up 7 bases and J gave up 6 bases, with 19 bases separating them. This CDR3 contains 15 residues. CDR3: CASNPGGGTSQPQHF. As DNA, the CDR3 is TGTGCCAGCAACCCTGGTGGGGGGACGAGTCAGCCCCAGCATTTT.

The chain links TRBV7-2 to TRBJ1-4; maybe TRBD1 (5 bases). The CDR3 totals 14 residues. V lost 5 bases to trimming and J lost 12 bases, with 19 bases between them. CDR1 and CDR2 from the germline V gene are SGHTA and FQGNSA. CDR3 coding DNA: TGTGCCAGCAGCACGGGACTAGCGGGTATGGAACTGTTTTTT. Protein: CASSTGLAGMELFF.

The CDR3 loop is CASSQDPGVPYEQYF. CDR3 DNA: TGCGCCAGCAGCCAAGATCCAGGGGTCCCCTACGAGCAGTACTTC. This chain links TRBV10-2 with TRBJ2-7, with D tentatively TRBD1 (6 bases). V was trimmed by 6 bases and J by 2 bases, leaving 17 bases between them. Germline V gene lookup returns CDR1 WSHSY and CDR2 SAAADI. The CDR3 contains 15 residues.

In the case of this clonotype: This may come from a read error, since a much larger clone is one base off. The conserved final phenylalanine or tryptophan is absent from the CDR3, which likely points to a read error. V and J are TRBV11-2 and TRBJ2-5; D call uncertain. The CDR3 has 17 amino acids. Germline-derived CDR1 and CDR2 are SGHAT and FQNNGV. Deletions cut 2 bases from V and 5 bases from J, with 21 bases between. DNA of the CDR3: TGTGCCAGCAGCTTATACCCCTTGACACCGAGGTGGGAGACCCAGTACGTC. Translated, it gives CASSLYPLTPRWETQYV.